This T cell receptor (beta chain) is from a study of T cell repertoires in cytomegalovirus infection. Study at large: HLA-B-restricted CMV epitopes that are well studied were used alongside recently identified HLA-C-restricted ones. The public TCR beta signatures pointed to both CMV infection and matching HLA type. Overall study findings and caveats: Ex vivo responses were dominated by HLA-C-restricted CMV-specific TCR beta clonotypes.

The length of the CDR3 is 16 residues. J gave up 7 bases and V 7 bases, and 14 bases lay outside the gene matches. Germline CDR1 MNHEY, CDR2 SMNVEV (reference sequence). On this clonotype: Antigen specificity is unknown.

TCRdb re-analysed the reads in MiXCR, keeping a single row per CDR3 protein. Here the sample spans approximately 910,000 distinct CDR3 sequences, roughly 30% being singletons. This chain links TRBV27 with TRBJ2-1; 9 bases align to TRBD2. The sample was cultured CD8+ T cells from PBMCs, taken from culture after CMV antigen stimulation. The TCR was taken from a human donor in good health (CMV status not recorded). Some clones in this sample may be carry-over from other donors' samples. CDR3 region: CASTSLTSGPGNEQFF. The CDR3 DNA follows: TGTGCCAGCACCTCTTTGACTAGCGGCCCAGGGAATGAGCAGTTCTTC.